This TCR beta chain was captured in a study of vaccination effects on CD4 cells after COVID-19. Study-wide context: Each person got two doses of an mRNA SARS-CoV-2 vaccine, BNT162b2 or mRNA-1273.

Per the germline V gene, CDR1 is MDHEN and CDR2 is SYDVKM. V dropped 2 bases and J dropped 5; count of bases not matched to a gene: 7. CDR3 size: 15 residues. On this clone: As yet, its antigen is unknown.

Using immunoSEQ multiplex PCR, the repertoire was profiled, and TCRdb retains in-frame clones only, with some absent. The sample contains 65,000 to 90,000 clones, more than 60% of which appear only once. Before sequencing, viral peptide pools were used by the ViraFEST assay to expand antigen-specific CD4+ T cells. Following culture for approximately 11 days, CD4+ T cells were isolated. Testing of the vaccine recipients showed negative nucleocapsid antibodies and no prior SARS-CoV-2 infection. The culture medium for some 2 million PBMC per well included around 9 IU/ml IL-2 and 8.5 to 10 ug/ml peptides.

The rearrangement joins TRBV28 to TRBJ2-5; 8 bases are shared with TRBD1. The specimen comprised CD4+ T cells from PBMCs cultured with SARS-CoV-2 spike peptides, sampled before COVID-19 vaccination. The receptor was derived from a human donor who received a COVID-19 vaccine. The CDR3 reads CASSLLTGGRETQYF. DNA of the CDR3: TGTGCCAGCAGTTTACTCACAGGGGGGAGGGAGACCCAGTACTTC.